This entry is about one T cell receptor beta chain. Its antigen is currently unknown. Two oligonucleotides, mixed equimolar, formed the beta constant-region primer covering TRBC1 and TRBC2. A 12-nucleotide UMI and the SP2 primer were added to the cDNA 3' end by oligonucleotide ligation. MiXCR, applied by TCRdb to the UMI-ligation and nested PCR reads, yields one record per CDR3 protein. The repertoire holds some 150,000 distinct CDR3 sequences, with over 15% as singletons. Per germline, CDR1 SNHLY and CDR2 FYNNEI. Trimming shortened V by 5 bases and J by 3 bases, and 17 bases separated the two germline ends. The CDR3 is 16 amino acids. The sample belongs to a study of naive and memory T cell subsets. Overnight CMV lysate stimulation of fresh PBMCs defined donor CMV status by CD4+ IFNgamma. Overall study results and limits: Over 90% of naive TCR sequences appeared only once, unlike memory subsets.

The sequenced sample was naive CD4+ T cells from blood. The sequence was collected from a human donor in good health. This chain joins TRBV2 and TRBJ2-4, with TRBD1 as a possible D gene (6 bases). CDR3 sequence (DNA): TGTGCCAGCAGTTTTCCTTTCGAGGGGGACAAAAACATTCAGTACTTC. Residues: CASSFPFEGDKNIQYF.